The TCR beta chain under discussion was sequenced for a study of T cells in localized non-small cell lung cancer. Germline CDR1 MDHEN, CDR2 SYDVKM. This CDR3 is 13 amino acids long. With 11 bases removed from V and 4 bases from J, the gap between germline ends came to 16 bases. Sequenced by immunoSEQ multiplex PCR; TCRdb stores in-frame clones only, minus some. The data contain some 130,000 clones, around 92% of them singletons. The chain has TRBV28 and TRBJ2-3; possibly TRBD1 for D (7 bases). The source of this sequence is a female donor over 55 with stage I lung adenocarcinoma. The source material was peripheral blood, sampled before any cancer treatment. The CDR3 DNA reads TGTGCCTCCCAGGGGGGCGTCGCAGATACGCAGTATTTT. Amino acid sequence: CASQGGVADTQYF.